Listed below are T cell receptor beta chains from one sample, sequenced in a study of blood T cell repertoires in COVID-19. Method: immunoSEQ multiplex PCR; TCRdb's copy keeps in-frame clones and lacks some. The data show roughly 130,000 clones, about four fifths seen once. Sequenced input: peripheral blood. The receptor source for this set is an older woman with COVID-19, enrolled during active disease. CDR3s include the opening cysteine and the closing phenylalanine or tryptophan. The D gene is left open where the match is weak. Expanded clones are given a class, and other clones once, few, many or no size at all.

clone_size	d_call	v_call	j_call	cdr3_length	cdr3_aa	cdr3_nt
.	.	TRBV2	TRBJ2-1	12	CASSVSIGEQFF	TGTGCCAGCAGTGTGAGCATTGGTGAGCAGTTCTTC
.	.	TRBV6-2/TRBV6-3	TRBJ2-5	14	CASSYPGGGQTQYF	TGTGCCAGCAGTTACCCGGGGGGCGGCCAGACCCAGTACTTC
.	.	TRBV7-9	TRBJ2-7	17	CASSGKSGGTTSYEQYF	TGTGCCAGCAGCGGAAAGAGTGGGGGGACGACTAGCTACGAGCAGTACTTC
.	TRBD1	TRBV19	TRBJ1-1	14	CASRTGTGSAEAFF	TGTGCCAGTAGGACCGGGACAGGGTCTGCTGAAGCTTTCTTT
.	.	TRBV5-1	TRBJ1-4	16	CASSLGTGATNEKLFF	TGCGCCAGCAGCTTGGGGACGGGGGCAACTAATGAAAAACTGTTTTTT
once	.	TRBV9	TRBJ1-2	12	CASGRGAGGYTF	TGTGCCAGCGGGAGGGGGGCAGGTGGCTACACCTTC
few	.	TRBV29-1	TRBJ1-2	13	CSVEQLGGYGYTF	TGCAGCGTTGAACAGCTGGGAGGATATGGCTACACCTTC
.	.	TRBV30	TRBJ1-3	14	CAWRSDRSGNTIYF	TGTGCCTGGAGAAGCGACCGCTCTGGAAACACCATATATTTT
.	.	TRBV7-3	TRBJ2-7	15	CASSLRGGATYEQYF	TGTGCCAGCAGCTTAAGGGGGGGCGCAACCTACGAGCAGTACTTC
.	.	TRBV3-1/TRBV3-2	TRBJ2-1	15	CASSQMTGEGNEQFF	TGTGCCAGCAGCCAAATGACAGGGGAGGGAAATGAGCAGTTCTTC
.	TRBD1	TRBV6-2/TRBV6-3	TRBJ1-5	14	CASSSTTGNQPQHF	TGTGCCAGCAGTTCGACGACAGGGAATCAGCCCCAGCATTTT
.	.	TRBV6-6	TRBJ1-4	14	CASSYSGHTEKLFF	TGTGCCAGCAGTTACTCGGGACATACCGAAAAACTGTTTTTT
.	.	TRBV3-1/TRBV3-2	TRBJ1-6	12	CASSLGPSPLHF	TGTGCCAGCAGCCTGGGCCCTTCACCCCTCCACTTT
.	.	TRBV6-5	TRBJ2-3	15	CASSYSSGSTDTQYF	TGTGCCAGCAGTTACTCCTCCGGGAGCACAGATACGCAGTATTTT
.	.	TRBV2	TRBJ1-1	14	CASSAMTANTEAFF	TGTGCCAGCAGCGCAATGACAGCGAACACTGAAGCTTTCTTT
.	TRBD1	TRBV7-9	TRBJ1-1	14	CASSPFGQGGEAFF	TGTGCCAGCAGCCCATTCGGACAGGGAGGCGAAGCTTTCTTT
.	TRBD1	TRBV20-1	TRBJ1-2	14	CSASFRQGRDGYTF	TGCAGTGCTAGTTTTAGACAGGGAAGGGATGGCTACACCTTC